Detailed here is one T cell receptor (beta chain). The data belong to a study of cytomegalovirus exposure and HLA in healthy donors. Each donor was healthy, and each was a bone marrow donor. Germline lookup yields CDR1 GTSNPN and CDR2 SVGIG (reference sequence). With 3 bases removed from V and 6 bases from J, the gap between germline ends came to 12 bases. The CDR3 has 13 amino acids. PCR employed 60 Vbeta and 13 Jbeta primers. Only in-frame clones appear in the TCRdb table, and some are missing; sequencing was by immunoSEQ multiplex PCR. This table has about 95,000 clones, roughly 79% appearing once. Sequencing was done on a sample of PBMCs. This clonotype originated in a woman aged 40 to 50 in good health and CMV-seronegative. The V and J genes are TRBV30 and TRBJ1-5, with a tentative D call TRBD1 (5 bases). DNA for the CDR3: TGTGCCTGGAGCGCAGGGCTGGGTCAGCCCCAGCATTTT. This sequence encodes CAWSAGLGQPQHF.